This T cell receptor (beta chain) stems from a study of blood T cells in healthy people across ages. The CDR3 consists of 13 residues. Germline loops: CDR1 SNHLY, CDR2 FYNNEI. V was pared by 4 bases and J by 7 bases, with 10 bases between. PCR was performed a second time for about 7 to 11 cycles using a sample-barcoded 5' primer and a J-beta primer mix. MiXCR was run by TCRdb on the 5' RACE reads, yielding one entry per CDR3 protein. This sample has 750,000 to 950,000 distinct CDR3 sequences, with approximately 53% found just once. V usage is TRBV2 and J usage is TRBJ1-4; no firm D call. Sequenced: blood. This TCR was sampled from a man older than 75 in good health. The CDR3 DNA follows: TGTGCCAGCAGTGGACCCCCGGTTGAAAAACTGTTTTTT. Amino acids: CASSGPPVEKLFF.